A single sample is the source of the 26 T cell receptor beta chains below, sequenced in a study of cytomegalovirus exposure and HLA in healthy donors. The study ran its PCR with 60 Vbeta and 13 Jbeta primers. The table came from immunoSEQ multiplex PCR; TCRdb's copy has only in-frame clones and leaves some out. The sample has 120,000 to 150,000 clones; approximately 79% are singletons. Source material: PBMCs. The receptor source for this set is a woman in her 30s in good health and CMV-seronegative.

The gene calls are TRBV15 and TRBJ1-1, with 7 bases aligning to TRBD1. The J segment lost 1 base and the V segment lost 3 bases, leaving 2 bases of the junction unmatched. The CDR3 spans 14 residues. Germline CDR1 and CDR2: LNHNV and YYDKDF (reference sequence). The CDR3, as DNA: TGTGCCACCAGCAGGGGACAGTGGAACACTGAAGCTTTCTTT. Amino acids: CATSRGQWNTEAFF.

The chain joins TRBV13 to TRBJ2-5; 10 bases agree with TRBD2. V gave up 4 bases and J gave up 5 bases; unmatched junction bases: 7. CDR1 is PRHDT and CDR2 is FYEKMQ in the germline V gene (reference sequence). This CDR3 has 15 residues. The CDR3 DNA sequence: TGTGCCAGCAGCTCTCTAGCGGGAGATGGGGAGACCCAGTACTTC. Its translation is CASSSLAGDGETQYF.

This clone was picked up a small number of times. The rearrangement uses TRBV30 and TRBJ2-2; tentative D call: TRBD1 (6 bases). The germline V and J ends were trimmed by 5 bases and 13 bases, with 11 bases remaining between them. Germline V CDR1 and CDR2: GTSNPN, SVGIG (reference sequence). The CDR3 spans 10 residues. The CDR3 coding sequence is TGTGCCTGGCAGGGGCCCCGGCTGTTTTTT. Translating it yields CAWQGPRLFF.

The chain carries TRBV7-3 and TRBJ2-2, with D perhaps TRBD2 (6 bases). This CDR3 spans 16 amino acids. CDR1 is SGHTA, CDR2 FQGTGA, per germline. The V gene lost 5 bases and the J gene lost 2 bases, with 15 bases spanning the gap. CDR3 DNA sequence: TGTGCCAGCAGCACGACCGACGGGAGTAACACCGGGGAGCTGTTTTTT. Encoded protein: CASSTTDGSNTGELFF.

This clone was counted once. The J gene is TRBJ1-1, the V gene TRBV19, with D unresolved. The CDR3 is 14 amino acids. Germline CDR1 and CDR2: LNHDA and SQIVND (reference sequence). Trimming pared 6 bases from V and 3 bases from J, leaving 14 bases between. The CDR3 loop is CASSRRGEDTEAFF. In DNA, the CDR3 is TGTGCCAGTAGCCGCCGGGGAGAGGACACTGAAGCTTTCTTT.

V usage is TRBV19 and J usage is TRBJ2-2, with 8 bases aligning to TRBD1. CDR3 length: 17 residues. The germline gives CDR1 LNHDA, CDR2 SQIVND (reference sequence). J was trimmed by 0 bases and V by 3 bases; bases with no gene match: 6. The CDR3 nucleotides are TGTGCCAGTAGTATCTACAGGGGGAAGTCGAACACCGGGGAGCTGTTTTTT. Translation: CASSIYRGKSNTGELFF.

In this sample, this clone turned up a few times. The chain links TRBV4-3 to TRBJ2-6; D might be TRBD2 (7 bases). V lost 0 bases, J lost 0 bases, and 9 bases lay in between. This CDR3 has 17 amino acids. Germline-derived CDR1 and CDR2 are LGHNA and YSLEER. CDR3 sequence: CASSQEAGHSGANVLTF. The CDR3 nucleotides are TGCGCCAGCAGCCAAGAAGCGGGACACTCTGGGGCCAACGTCCTGACTTTC.

The chain employs TRBV20-1 and TRBJ1-2; maybe TRBD1 (5 bases). CDR3 length: 11 residues. CDR1 and CDR2 (germline): DFQATT, SNEGSKA (reference sequence). Trimming removed 8 bases from V and 6 bases from J, with 13 bases in between. CDR3 sequence reads: CSSRDSNGYTF. CDR3 DNA sequence: TGCAGTAGCAGGGATTCAAATGGCTACACCTTC.

The V call is TRBV4-2, the J call TRBJ2-7; 11 bases match TRBD2. CDR3 length: 18 residues. Germline loops: CDR1 LGHNA, CDR2 YNFKEQ. J lost 2 bases, V lost 0 bases, and 9 bases had no gene match. CDR3 sequence: CASSQDRLAGTSAYEQYF. Here the CDR3 DNA reads TGTGCCAGCAGCCAAGATAGACTAGCGGGAACTTCGGCCTACGAGCAGTACTTC.

The chain links TRBV30 to TRBJ1-2; no reliable D call. Germline assignment: CDR1 GTSNPN and CDR2 SVGIG (reference sequence). The CDR3 runs to 13 residues. Trimming stripped 4 bases from V and 4 bases from J, with 13 bases between. Written as DNA, the CDR3 is TGTGCCTGGACCCTAGGCAGCACCTATGGCTACACCTTC. Its protein is CAWTLGSTYGYTF. Drawing the rest from reference TRBV30 and TRBJ1-2, the complete variable domain is SQTIHQWPATLVQPVGSPLSLECTVEGTSNPNLYWYRQAAGRGLQLLFYSVGIGQISSEVPQNLSASRPQDRQFILSSKKLLLSDSGFYLCAWTLGSTYGYTFGSGTRLTVV.

The V gene is TRBV2, the J gene TRBJ2-1, with 8 positions matching TRBD2. The CDR3 has 14 amino acids. With 4 bases clipped from V and 7 bases from J, the junction kept 6 bases outside the gene matches. Germline V gene data show CDR1 as SNHLY and CDR2 as FYNNEI. The CDR3 loop is CASSVREGRNEQFF. DNA of the CDR3: TGTGCCAGCAGTGTACGGGAGGGCCGGAATGAGCAGTTCTTC.

The chain is built from TRBV7-3 and TRBJ2-3, with 7 positions matching TRBD2. Per the germline V gene, CDR1 is SGHTA and CDR2 is FQGTGA. Trimming cost V 5 bases and J 5 bases; bases outside gene matches: 10. The CDR3 contains 15 residues. CDR3 DNA sequence: TGTGCCAGCAGCCCCCTGGCGGGAGATGTAGATACGCAGTATTTT. It is translated as CASSPLAGDVDTQYF.

The chain uses TRBV18 and TRBJ2-3; TRBD2 is a possible D gene (6 bases). Germline V gene data show CDR1 as KGHSH and CDR2 as LQKENI. V was clipped by 5 bases and J by 4 bases, with 22 bases between them. The CDR3 is 17 amino acids. Written as DNA, the CDR3 is TGTGCCAGCTCAACGTACGCGGGGACCAGGGTAGCAGATACGCAGTATTTT. It encodes CASSTYAGTRVADTQYF.

The genes are TRBV2 and TRBJ2-1, with 7 bases that match TRBD1. J was trimmed by 9 bases and V by 5 bases; bases with no gene match: 10. There are 14 residues in the CDR3. Germline-derived CDR1 and CDR2 are SNHLY and FYNNEI. CDR3 sequence (DNA): TGTGCCAGCAGTCGTAACAGGGGCAGGGGTGAGCAGTTCTTC. Translated, it gives CASSRNRGRGEQFF.

In this sample, this clone turned up once. The chain links TRBV5-1 to TRBJ2-3; 7 nucleotides agree with TRBD1. Germline V gene lookup returns CDR1 SGHRS and CDR2 YFSETQ. This CDR3 has 17 amino acids. The V gene end was trimmed by 3 bases and the J gene end by 2 bases; junction bases not matched to a gene: 12. Here the CDR3 DNA reads TGCGCCAGCAGCTCAGAGAGGGGGCGGGTTTTCACAGATACGCAGTATTTT. Encoded protein: CASSSERGRVFTDTQYF.

V usage is TRBV10-3 and J usage is TRBJ1-5; no clear D gene. V lost 0 bases and J lost 0, with 6 bases in between. Looked up from germline, CDR1 is ENHRY and CDR2 is SYGVKD. The CDR3 sequence is 15 residues long. CDR3 coding DNA: TGTGCCATCAGTGAGTCCCGTTATAGCAATCAGCCCCAGCATTTT. Residues: CAISESRYSNQPQHF.

J is TRBJ2-2 and V is TRBV5-4; 7 positions match TRBD1. Germline V gene data show CDR1 as SGHNT and CDR2 as YYREEE (reference sequence). Trimming took 3 bases from V and 0 from J; bases not matched to a gene: 5. The CDR3 extends over 16 amino acids. DNA for the CDR3: TGTGCCAGCAGCTCTCAACAGGGGTCGAACACCGGGGAGCTGTTTTTT. Protein sequence: CASSSQQGSNTGELFF.

The CDR3: CASRWTSGGSYEQYF. The CDR3 DNA reads TGTGCCAGCAGATGGACTAGCGGGGGGAGCTACGAGCAGTACTTC. This chain links TRBV7-2 with TRBJ2-7, with TRBD2 matching 14 bases. Germline V gene sequence: CDR1 SGHTA, CDR2 FQGNSA. Trimming at V came to 6 bases and at J to 3 bases, leaving 4 bases not matched to a gene. The CDR3 loop spans 15 amino acids.

The chain carries TRBV7-2 and TRBJ1-1; D may be TRBD1 (6 bases). V gave up 5 bases and J gave up 4 bases, with 20 bases separating them. This CDR3 has 16 amino acids. The germline CDR1 and CDR2 sequences are SGHTA and FQGNSA. CDR3 nucleotide sequence: TGTGCCAGCAGCCCCCAGTTGGGGGGAGGGGGCACTGAAGCTTTCTTT. It yields the protein CASSPQLGGGGTEAFF. The full variable domain, its missing parts supplied by reference TRBV7-2 and TRBJ1-1, is GAGVSQSPSNKVTEKGKDVELRCDPISGHTALYWYRQSLGQGLEFLIYFQGNSAPDKSGLPSDRFSAERTGGSVSTLTIQRTQQEDSAVYLCASSPQLGGGGTEAFFGQGTRLTVV.

The CDR3 reads CAWSAPDRDRAEAFF. CDR3 DNA sequence: TGTGCCTGGAGTGCCCCGGACAGGGATAGAGCTGAAGCTTTCTTT. The rearrangement joins TRBV30 to TRBJ1-1; 8 positions agree with TRBD1. CDR3 size: 15 residues. J lost 6 bases, V lost 1 base, and 10 bases had no gene match. Germline V gene sequence: CDR1 GTSNPN, CDR2 SVGIG (reference sequence).

V gene TRBV19 combines with J gene TRBJ2-1; 7 bases map to TRBD2. CDR3 size: 16 residues. V was pared by 4 bases and J by 4 bases, with 10 bases of the junction left unmatched. CDR1 is LNHDA, CDR2 SQIVND, per germline (reference sequence). Here the CDR3 DNA reads TGTGCCAGTAGTACGTTGACTAGCTTGATATACAATGAGCAGTTCTTC. The encoded protein is CASSTLTSLIYNEQFF.

V and J are TRBV2 and TRBJ2-7, with D tentatively TRBD2 (6 bases). V lost 6 bases and J 2 bases, leaving 11 bases between the germline ends. CDR1 and CDR2 (germline): SNHLY, FYNNEI. This CDR3 region has 13 residues. CDR3 DNA: TGTGCCAGCAGCCCGGGACTCCCCTACGAGCAGTACTTC. Amino acid sequence: CASSPGLPYEQYF.

This clone was detected only once. The chain employs TRBV28 and TRBJ2-1, with TRBD2 as a possible D gene (6 bases). The CDR3 runs to 14 residues. With 6 bases removed from V and 6 bases from J, the gap between germline ends came to 15 bases. Looked up from germline, CDR1 is MDHEN and CDR2 is SYDVKM. The CDR3 nucleotides read TGTGCCAGCAGAGGGCCACCGGGACTCAATGAGCAGTTCTTC. It yields the protein CASRGPPGLNEQFF. The full variable domain, rest sourced from reference TRBV28 and TRBJ2-1, is DVKVTQSSRYLVKRTGEKVFLECVQDMDHENMFWYRQDPGLGLRLIYFSYDVKMKEKGDIPEGYSVSREKKERFSLILESASTNQTSMYLCASRGPPGLNEQFFGPGTRLTVL.

The chain carries TRBV5-4 and TRBJ1-6, with TRBD1 matching over 12 bases. Germline lookup yields CDR1 SGHNT and CDR2 YYREEE (reference sequence). The V gene end was trimmed by 4 bases and the J gene end by 8 bases; junction bases not matched to a gene: 4. The CDR3 runs to 15 residues. As DNA, the CDR3 is TGTGCCAGCAGCAGGGGACAGGGGGCCGATTCACCCCTCCACTTT. This sequence encodes CASSRGQGADSPLHF.

V is TRBV7-9 and J is TRBJ2-5; 7 bases agree with TRBD2. Trimming took 0 bases from V and 5 from J; bases not matched to a gene: 3. CDR1 and CDR2 from the germline V gene are SEHNR and FQNEAQ (reference sequence). The CDR3 covers 14 residues. This CDR3 is CASSLARGRETQYF. CDR3 coding DNA: TGTGCCAGCAGCTTAGCGCGGGGGAGGGAGACCCAGTACTTC.

About this clone itself: Germline is not matched at one junction end, which may reflect a read error. The V and J genes are TRBV7-9 and TRBJ2-2; TRBD2 matches 8 bases. The germline gives CDR1 SEHNR, CDR2 FQNEAQ (reference sequence). The CDR3 covers 17 residues. This chain's CDR3 is CSSSPPLPGLGTGELFF. The CDR3 DNA reads TGTTCCAGCAGCCCCCCACTACCGGGACTAGGGACCGGGGAGCTGTTTTTT.